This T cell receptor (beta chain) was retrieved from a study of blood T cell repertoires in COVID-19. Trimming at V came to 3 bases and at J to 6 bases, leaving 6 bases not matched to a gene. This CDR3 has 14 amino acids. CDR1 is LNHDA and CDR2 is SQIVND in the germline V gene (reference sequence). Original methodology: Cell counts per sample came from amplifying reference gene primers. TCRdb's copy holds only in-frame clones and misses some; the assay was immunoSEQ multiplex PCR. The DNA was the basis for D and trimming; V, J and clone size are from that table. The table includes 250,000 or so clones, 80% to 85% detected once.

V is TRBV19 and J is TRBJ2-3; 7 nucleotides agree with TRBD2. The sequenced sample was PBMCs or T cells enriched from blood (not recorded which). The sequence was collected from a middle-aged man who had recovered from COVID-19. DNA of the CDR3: TGTGCCAGTAGTATCCTAGCGGAGGGGGATACGCAGTATTTT. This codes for CASSILAEGDTQYF.